This note documents a single T cell receptor beta chain sequence. Its antigen is not known. V lost 7 bases and J lost 3; bases outside the gene matches: 3. Germline V gene sequence: CDR1 LNHDA, CDR2 SQIVND (reference sequence). The CDR3 has 13 amino acids. TCRdb itself ran the 5' RACE reads through MiXCR, one entry per CDR3 protein. The sample includes around 370,000 distinct CDR3 sequences, 20% to 25% of them seen just once. This record belongs to a study of T-cell memory formation after mild COVID-19. Study-wide points: Mainly CM and EM harbored the contracting CD4+ clones; mainly EMRA harbored the CD8+ ones. Day 15 to 85 contracting clones showed balanced CD4/CD8; later expanders leaned CD4+. In second-wave clones peaking day 37, SARS-CoV-2 specificity remained unconfirmed.

J is TRBJ1-5 and V is TRBV19; TRBD1 matches at 7 bases. The source of this sequence is an adult woman who had mild COVID-19 (a few samples of this study predate the infection). Cell type and time point are not known. Sequencing input: PBMCs or a T cell subset sorted from them (not recorded which). This chain's CDR3 is CASMGQYNQPQHF. The CDR3 DNA is TGTGCCAGTATGGGACAGTACAATCAGCCCCAGCATTTT.